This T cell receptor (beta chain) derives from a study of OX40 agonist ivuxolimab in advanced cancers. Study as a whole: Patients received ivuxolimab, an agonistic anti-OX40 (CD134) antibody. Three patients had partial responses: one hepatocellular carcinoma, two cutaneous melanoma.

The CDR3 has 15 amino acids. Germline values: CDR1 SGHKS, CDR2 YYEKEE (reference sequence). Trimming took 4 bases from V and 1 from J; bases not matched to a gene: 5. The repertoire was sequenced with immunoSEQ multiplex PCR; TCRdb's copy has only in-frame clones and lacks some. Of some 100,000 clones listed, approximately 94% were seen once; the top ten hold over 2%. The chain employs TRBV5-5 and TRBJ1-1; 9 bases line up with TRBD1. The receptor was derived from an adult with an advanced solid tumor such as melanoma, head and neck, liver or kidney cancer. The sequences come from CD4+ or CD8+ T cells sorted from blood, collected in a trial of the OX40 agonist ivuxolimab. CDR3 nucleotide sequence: TGTGCCAGCAGCGCCGGGGACAGGGCGAACACTGAAGCTTTCTTT. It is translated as CASSAGDRANTEAFF.